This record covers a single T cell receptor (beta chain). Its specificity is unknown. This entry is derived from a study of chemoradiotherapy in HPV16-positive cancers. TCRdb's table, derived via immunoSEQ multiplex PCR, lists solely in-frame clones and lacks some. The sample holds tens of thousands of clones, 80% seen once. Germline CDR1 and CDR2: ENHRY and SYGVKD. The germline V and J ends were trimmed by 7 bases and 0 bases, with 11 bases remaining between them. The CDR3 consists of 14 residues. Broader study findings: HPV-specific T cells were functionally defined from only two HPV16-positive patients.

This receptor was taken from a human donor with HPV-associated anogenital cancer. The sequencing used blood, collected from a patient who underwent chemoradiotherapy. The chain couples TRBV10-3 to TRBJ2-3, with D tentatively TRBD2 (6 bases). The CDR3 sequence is CAIMSGVSTDTQYF. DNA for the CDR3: TGTGCCATCATGTCGGGGGTAAGCACAGATACGCAGTATTTT.